This is a list of T cell receptor beta chains from one sample in a study of blood T cell repertoires in COVID-19. Generated by immunoSEQ multiplex PCR, the TCRdb table keeps only in-frame clones and is missing some. The table includes tens of thousands of clones, over 60% detected once. Sequencing used peripheral blood. The receptors come from a human donor in a cohort sampled during active COVID-19. The CDR3 runs from the conserved cysteine through the conserved F or W. D genes are given only for firm matches. Clone size is stated in some rows and not others, as once, few, many or a class when expanded.

CDR3nt: TGTGCCAGCGAGACGGGAAGCACCGGGGAGCTGTTTTTT; CDR3aa: CASETGSTGELFF; j_gene: TRBJ2-2; d_gene: -; v_gene: TRBV2; abundance: -
CDR3nt: TGTGCCAGCAGTCCACCAGGGGGCTTGGGGTGGGAGCAGTACTTC; CDR3aa: CASSPPGGLGWEQYF; j_gene: TRBJ2-7; d_gene: TRBD1; v_gene: TRBV28; abundance: -
CDR3nt: TGCGCCAGCAGCCCGGACAGGGGGTCTGGAAACACCATATATTTT; CDR3aa: CASSPDRGSGNTIYF; j_gene: TRBJ1-3; d_gene: TRBD1; v_gene: TRBV5-1; abundance: once
CDR3nt: TGTGCCAGCAGCTTAGAGGCAGGGACCGGGGAGCTGTTTTTT; CDR3aa: CASSLEAGTGELFF; j_gene: TRBJ2-2; d_gene: -; v_gene: TRBV7-2; abundance: -
CDR3nt: TGTGCCAGTAGTATAGACGGGAGTCAGCCCCAGCATTTT; CDR3aa: CASSIDGSQPQHF; j_gene: TRBJ1-5; d_gene: -; v_gene: TRBV19; abundance: once
CDR3nt: TGTGCCAGCAGTGACCCGGGACTAGCCAACACCGGGGAGCTGTTTTTT; CDR3aa: CASSDPGLANTGELFF; j_gene: TRBJ2-2; d_gene: TRBD2; v_gene: TRBV28; abundance: few
CDR3nt: TGTGCCAGCAGCTTGCTCCGGACAGGAGGCTACGAGCAGTACTTC; CDR3aa: CASSLLRTGGYEQYF; j_gene: TRBJ2-7; d_gene: TRBD1; v_gene: TRBV5-6; abundance: -
CDR3nt: TGTGCCAGCAGTTTTACCGGGGGACCGTACGAGCAGTACTTC; CDR3aa: CASSFTGGPYEQYF; j_gene: TRBJ2-7; d_gene: -; v_gene: TRBV6-5; abundance: -
CDR3nt: TGTGCCATCAGTGAGTCCGGTGGCAGGGGGACCTACAATGAGCAGTTCTTC; CDR3aa: CAISESGGRGTYNEQFF; j_gene: TRBJ2-1; d_gene: TRBD1; v_gene: TRBV10-3; abundance: -
CDR3nt: TGTGCCAGCAGTGACTCGGCGCAGGGGCTGAACACCGGGGAGCTGTTTTTT; CDR3aa: CASSDSAQGLNTGELFF; j_gene: TRBJ2-2; d_gene: -; v_gene: TRBV6-4; abundance: -
CDR3nt: TGTGCCAGCTCGCCCGGGACAGAGGCTTCACCCCTCCACTTT; CDR3aa: CASSPGTEASPLHF; j_gene: TRBJ1-6; d_gene: TRBD1; v_gene: TRBV18; abundance: -
CDR3nt: TGTGCCAGCAGTGTCTTGGGGGACACCGTGTACCAAGAGACCCAGTACTTC; CDR3aa: CASSVLGDTVYQETQYF; j_gene: TRBJ2-5; d_gene: -; v_gene: TRBV28; abundance: -
CDR3nt: TGTGCCAGCAGGGTGAGCGGGGGCTACTACAATGAGCAGTTCTTC; CDR3aa: CASRVSGGYYNEQFF; j_gene: TRBJ2-1; d_gene: TRBD2; v_gene: TRBV28; abundance: -
CDR3nt: TGTGCCAGCAGTCGGGACAGGGGGCCAGGATCACCCCTCCACTTT; CDR3aa: CASSRDRGPGSPLHF; j_gene: TRBJ1-6; d_gene: TRBD1; v_gene: TRBV6-2/TRBV6-3; abundance: once
CDR3nt: TGTGCCAGCAGCTTGGGACAGATGAACACTGAAGCTTTCTTT; CDR3aa: CASSLGQMNTEAFF; j_gene: TRBJ1-1; d_gene: -; v_gene: TRBV5-6; abundance: few
CDR3nt: TGCGCCAGCAGCTTGCGGGGACTTCAATACAATGAGCAGTTCTTC; CDR3aa: CASSLRGLQYNEQFF; j_gene: TRBJ2-1; d_gene: -; v_gene: TRBV5-1; abundance: -
CDR3nt: TGCGCCAGCAGCCGGGGCGGGGCCGGCGGATTGAGCTCTGGAAACACCATATATTTT; CDR3aa: CASSRGGAGGLSSGNTIYF; j_gene: TRBJ1-3; d_gene: -; v_gene: TRBV10-2; abundance: -
CDR3nt: TGTGCCAGCAGTGAATGGGAGCCTTACAATGAGCAGTTCTTC; CDR3aa: CASSEWEPYNEQFF; j_gene: TRBJ2-1; d_gene: -; v_gene: TRBV2; abundance: -
CDR3nt: TGTGCCAGCAGCTTAGTCGTCGAGGCAGATACGCAGTATTTT; CDR3aa: CASSLVVEADTQYF; j_gene: TRBJ2-3; d_gene: -; v_gene: TRBV7-8; abundance: -
CDR3nt: TGTGCCAGCAGGGGCAGGACTAGCGGGGGGGCATGGGATACGCAGTATTTT; CDR3aa: CASRGRTSGGAWDTQYF; j_gene: TRBJ2-3; d_gene: TRBD2; v_gene: TRBV2; abundance: -
CDR3nt: TGTGCCAGCAGTTCTAGCGGGGGGGCAGATACAGATACGCAGTATTTT; CDR3aa: CASSSSGGADTDTQYF; j_gene: TRBJ2-3; d_gene: TRBD2; v_gene: TRBV28; abundance: -
CDR3nt: TGCGCCAGCAGCTCCGGACTAGATTACAATGAGCAGTTCTTC; CDR3aa: CASSSGLDYNEQFF; j_gene: TRBJ2-1; d_gene: TRBD2; v_gene: TRBV5-1; abundance: -
CDR3nt: TGCAGTGCTGCTCGGAGGGAGACCCAGTACTTC; CDR3aa: CSAARRETQYF; j_gene: TRBJ2-5; d_gene: -; v_gene: TRBV20-1; abundance: -
CDR3nt: TGTGCCAGCAGCCAAGATGGGACAGGGGGCACAGATACGCAGTATTTT; CDR3aa: CASSQDGTGGTDTQYF; j_gene: TRBJ2-3; d_gene: TRBD1; v_gene: TRBV4-2; abundance: many
CDR3nt: TGTGCCAGCCGGAGAGACACAGGGACAGATACGCAGTATTTT; CDR3aa: CASRRDTGTDTQYF; j_gene: TRBJ2-3; d_gene: -; v_gene: TRBV2; abundance: -
CDR3nt: TGTGCCAGCAGTTACGACAGGGGGCGCTTCGAGCAGTACTTC; CDR3aa: CASSYDRGRFEQYF; j_gene: TRBJ2-7; d_gene: TRBD1; v_gene: TRBV6-2/TRBV6-3; abundance: -
CDR3nt: TGCGCCAGCAGCTTGGCCTTACAGCCCCGTGAAAAACTGTTTTTT; CDR3aa: CASSLALQPREKLFF; j_gene: TRBJ1-4; d_gene: -; v_gene: TRBV5-1; abundance: -
CDR3nt: TGTGCCAGCAGTGAAGTAGGGGGAAGCTCCTATAATTCACCCCTCCACTTT; CDR3aa: CASSEVGGSSYNSPLHF; j_gene: TRBJ1-6; d_gene: -; v_gene: TRBV6-1; abundance: few
CDR3nt: TGTGCCAGCAGTTGGGGCCGAAATGAAGCTTTCTTT; CDR3aa: CASSWGRNEAFF; j_gene: TRBJ1-1; d_gene: -; v_gene: TRBV28; abundance: -
CDR3nt: TGTGCCAGCAGTCCACAGGGTGGCTACACCTTC; CDR3aa: CASSPQGGYTF; j_gene: TRBJ1-2; d_gene: -; v_gene: TRBV6-6; abundance: -
CDR3nt: TGTGCCAGCAGTCTAGCGGGAGCATACGAGCAGTACTTC; CDR3aa: CASSLAGAYEQYF; j_gene: TRBJ2-7; d_gene: TRBD2; v_gene: TRBV28; abundance: -
CDR3nt: TGTGCCAGCAGTTTAGGAGGGAAGAGCTCCTACGAGCAGTACTTC; CDR3aa: CASSLGGKSSYEQYF; j_gene: TRBJ2-7; d_gene: -; v_gene: TRBV28; abundance: -
CDR3nt: TGCAGCGTTGAGATGGGAGCAGGGGCAGGGGAGACCCAGTACTTC; CDR3aa: CSVEMGAGAGETQYF; j_gene: TRBJ2-5; d_gene: -; v_gene: TRBV29-1; abundance: -
CDR3nt: TGTGCCATCAGTGAGTTTCTAGCGGGAGCTACAGATACGCAGTATTTT; CDR3aa: CAISEFLAGATDTQYF; j_gene: TRBJ2-3; d_gene: TRBD2; v_gene: TRBV10-3; abundance: -
CDR3nt: TGTGCCAGCAGCTTGGGCGCAAAATTTAGCAATCAGCCCCAGCATTTT; CDR3aa: CASSLGAKFSNQPQHF; j_gene: TRBJ1-5; d_gene: -; v_gene: TRBV11-3; abundance: once
CDR3nt: TGTGCCAGCAGTTTATCCGGGGGAACCGGGGAGCTGTTTTTT; CDR3aa: CASSLSGGTGELFF; j_gene: TRBJ2-2; d_gene: -; v_gene: TRBV28; abundance: -
CDR3nt: TGCGCCAGCAGCTTGGCCCCGACAGGGACAGATACGCAGTATTTT; CDR3aa: CASSLAPTGTDTQYF; j_gene: TRBJ2-3; d_gene: TRBD1; v_gene: TRBV5-1; abundance: -
CDR3nt: TGTGCCAGCAGGGAAGACAGGGTTGTCGGTGGCTACACCTTC; CDR3aa: CASREDRVVGGYTF; j_gene: TRBJ1-2; d_gene: TRBD1; v_gene: TRBV6-1; abundance: -
CDR3nt: TGTGCAATCGAAGCAGACTCAAACTATGGCTACACCTTC; CDR3aa: CAIEADSNYGYTF; j_gene: TRBJ1-2; d_gene: -; v_gene: TRBV10-3; abundance: -
CDR3nt: TGTGCCAGCAGGGGACTAGCGGGCTCCTACGAGCAGTACTTC; CDR3aa: CASRGLAGSYEQYF; j_gene: TRBJ2-7; d_gene: TRBD2; v_gene: TRBV28; abundance: -
CDR3nt: TGTGCCAGCTCACCATCCCGACAGGGGGCCAACACAGATACGCAGTATTTT; CDR3aa: CASSPSRQGANTDTQYF; j_gene: TRBJ2-3; d_gene: TRBD1; v_gene: TRBV18; abundance: -
CDR3nt: TGTGCCAGCAGCCTCGGATTGGCGGGGGGCAATGAGCAGTTCTTC; CDR3aa: CASSLGLAGGNEQFF; j_gene: TRBJ2-1; d_gene: TRBD2; v_gene: TRBV5-4; abundance: -
CDR3nt: TGTGCCAGCAGTTTACCGGGAAATCAGCCCCAGCATTTT; CDR3aa: CASSLPGNQPQHF; j_gene: TRBJ1-5; d_gene: -; v_gene: TRBV12-3/TRBV12-4; abundance: -
CDR3nt: TGTGCCAGCAGTTTAGGAGGACAGCTCCACCGTGAGACCCAGTACTTC; CDR3aa: CASSLGGQLHRETQYF; j_gene: TRBJ2-5; d_gene: -; v_gene: TRBV6-2/TRBV6-3; abundance: -
CDR3nt: TGCAGCGTTGACTCTTCAGATACGCAGTATTTT; CDR3aa: CSVDSSDTQYF; j_gene: TRBJ2-3; d_gene: -; v_gene: TRBV29-1; abundance: -